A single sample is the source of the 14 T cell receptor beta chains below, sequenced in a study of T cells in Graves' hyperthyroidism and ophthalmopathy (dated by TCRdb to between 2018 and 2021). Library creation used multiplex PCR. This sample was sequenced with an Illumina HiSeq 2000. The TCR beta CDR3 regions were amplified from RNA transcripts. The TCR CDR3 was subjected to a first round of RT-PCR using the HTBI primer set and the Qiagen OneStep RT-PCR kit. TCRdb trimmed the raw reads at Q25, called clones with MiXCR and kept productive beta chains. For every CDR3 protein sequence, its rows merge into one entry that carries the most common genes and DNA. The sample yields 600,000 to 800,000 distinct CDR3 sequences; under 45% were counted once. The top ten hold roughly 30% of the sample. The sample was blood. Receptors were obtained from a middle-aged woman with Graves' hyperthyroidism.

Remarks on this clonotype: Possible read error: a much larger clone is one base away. CDR3 coding DNA: TGCAGTGCTAGGGGCAGGGCAACCTACGAGCAGTACTTC. Its translation: CSARGRATYEQYF. V is TRBV20-1 and J is TRBJ2-7, with TRBD1 as a possible D gene (5 bases). The CDR3 is 13 amino acids. The V gene lost 3 bases and the J gene lost 2 bases, with 11 bases spanning the gap. The germline V gene encodes CDR1 DFQATT and CDR2 SNEGSKA (reference sequence).

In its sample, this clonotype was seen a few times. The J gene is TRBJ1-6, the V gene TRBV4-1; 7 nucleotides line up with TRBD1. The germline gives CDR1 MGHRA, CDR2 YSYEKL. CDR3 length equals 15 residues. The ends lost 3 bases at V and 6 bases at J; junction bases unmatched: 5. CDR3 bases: TGCGCCAGCAGCCAGTCGACAGGGTTTAATTCACCCCTCCACTTT. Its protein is CASSQSTGFNSPLHF.

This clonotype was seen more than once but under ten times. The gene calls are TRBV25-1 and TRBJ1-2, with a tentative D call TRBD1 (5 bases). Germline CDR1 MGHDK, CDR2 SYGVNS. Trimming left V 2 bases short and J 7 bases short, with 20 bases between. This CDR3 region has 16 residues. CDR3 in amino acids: CASSETGTRLYFGYTF. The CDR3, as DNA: TGTGCCAGCAGTGAAACCGGGACTCGGCTTTACTTTGGCTACACCTTC.

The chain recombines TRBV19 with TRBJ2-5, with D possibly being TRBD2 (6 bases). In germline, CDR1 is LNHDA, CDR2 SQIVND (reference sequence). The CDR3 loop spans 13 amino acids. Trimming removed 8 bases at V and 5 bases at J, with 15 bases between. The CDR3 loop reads CASRGGVPETQYF. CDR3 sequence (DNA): TGTGCCAGTCGCGGAGGGGTACCGGAGACCCAGTACTTC.

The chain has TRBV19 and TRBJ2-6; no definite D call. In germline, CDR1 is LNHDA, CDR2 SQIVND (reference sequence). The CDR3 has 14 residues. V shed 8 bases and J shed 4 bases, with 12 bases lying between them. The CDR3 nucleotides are TGTGCCAGTGGTTCCGGTCGCGGGGCCAACGTCCTGACTTTC. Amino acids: CASGSGRGANVLTF.

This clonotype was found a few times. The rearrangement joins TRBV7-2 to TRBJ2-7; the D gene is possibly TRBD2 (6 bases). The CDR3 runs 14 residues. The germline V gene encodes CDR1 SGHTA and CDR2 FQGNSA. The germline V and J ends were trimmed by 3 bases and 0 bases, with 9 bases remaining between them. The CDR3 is CASSFPTSSYEQYF. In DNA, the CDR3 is TGTGCCAGCAGCTTTCCGACTAGCTCCTACGAGCAGTACTTC.

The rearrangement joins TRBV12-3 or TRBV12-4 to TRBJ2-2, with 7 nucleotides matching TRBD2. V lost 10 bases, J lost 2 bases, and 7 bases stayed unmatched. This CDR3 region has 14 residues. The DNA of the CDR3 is TGTGCCACCGGACGGGGGGTTAACACCGGGGAGCTGTTTTTT. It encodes CATGRGVNTGELFF.

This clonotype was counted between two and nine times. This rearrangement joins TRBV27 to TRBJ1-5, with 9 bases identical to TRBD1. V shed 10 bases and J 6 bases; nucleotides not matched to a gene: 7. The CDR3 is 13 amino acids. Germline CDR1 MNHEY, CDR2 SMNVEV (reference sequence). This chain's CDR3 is CANGTGRCQPQHF. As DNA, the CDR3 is TGTGCCAATGGGACAGGGCGTTGTCAGCCCCAGCATTTT.

Here the CDR3 reads CASSESGRGDYGYTF. The CDR3 coding sequence is TGTGCCAGCAGTGAATCAGGCAGGGGGGACTATGGCTACACCTTC. The chain recombines TRBV25-1 with TRBJ1-2, with 7 positions matching TRBD1. J gave up 3 bases and V 1 base, and 5 bases lay outside the gene matches. The CDR3 is made up of 15 amino acids. Germline V gene data show CDR1 as MGHDK and CDR2 as SYGVNS.

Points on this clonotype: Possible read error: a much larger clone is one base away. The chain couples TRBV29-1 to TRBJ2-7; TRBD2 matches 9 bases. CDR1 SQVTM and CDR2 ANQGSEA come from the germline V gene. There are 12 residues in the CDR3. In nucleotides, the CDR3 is TGCAGCGCTAGCGGGACCTCCTACGAGCAGCACTTC. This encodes CSASGTSYEQHF.

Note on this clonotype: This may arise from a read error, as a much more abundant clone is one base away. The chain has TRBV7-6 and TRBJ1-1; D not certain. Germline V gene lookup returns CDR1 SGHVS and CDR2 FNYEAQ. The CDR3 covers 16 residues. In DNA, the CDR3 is TGTGCCAACAGCTTAGGCCGATTTCTCGCAGGCACTGAAGCTTTCTTT. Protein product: CANSLGRFLAGTEAFF. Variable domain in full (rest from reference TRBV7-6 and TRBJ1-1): GAGVSQSPRYKVTKRGQDVALRCDPISGHVSLYWYRQALGQGPEFLTYFNYEAQQDKSGLPNDRFSAERPEGSISTLTIQRTEQRDSAMYRCANSLGRFLAGTEAFFGQGTRLTVV.

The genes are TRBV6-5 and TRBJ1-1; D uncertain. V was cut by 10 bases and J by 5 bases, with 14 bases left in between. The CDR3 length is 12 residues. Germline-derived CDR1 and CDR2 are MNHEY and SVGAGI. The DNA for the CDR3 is TGTGCCACCCACGGGGTTGGGACTGAAGCTTTCTTT. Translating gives CATHGVGTEAFF.

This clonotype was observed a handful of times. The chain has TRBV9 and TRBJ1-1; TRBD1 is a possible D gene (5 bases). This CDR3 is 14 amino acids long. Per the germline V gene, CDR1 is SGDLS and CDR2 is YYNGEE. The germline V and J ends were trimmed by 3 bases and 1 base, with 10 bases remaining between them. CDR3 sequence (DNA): TGTGCCAGCAGCGCGGGACTATCGAACACTGAAGCTTTCTTT. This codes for CASSAGLSNTEAFF.

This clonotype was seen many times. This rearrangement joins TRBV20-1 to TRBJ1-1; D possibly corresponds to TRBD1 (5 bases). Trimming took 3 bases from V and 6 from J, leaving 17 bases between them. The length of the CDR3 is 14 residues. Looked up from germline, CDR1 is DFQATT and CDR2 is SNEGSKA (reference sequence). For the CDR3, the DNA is TGCAGTGCTAGGGATTTCCAGGGTAAGGCTGAAGCTTTCTTT. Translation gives CSARDFQGKAEAFF.